The 2 T cell receptor beta chains in this list originate from one sample, sequenced in a study of blood T cell repertoires in COVID-19. The table came from immunoSEQ multiplex PCR; TCRdb's copy has only in-frame clones and leaves some out. Found here are more than 200,000 clones, roughly 80% of them singletons; the top ten hold around 4%. Material for sequencing was peripheral blood. The source is a man in his fifties or sixties with acute or convalescent COVID-19.

The chain couples TRBV19 to TRBJ2-1; 10 positions match TRBD2. CDR3 length: 16 residues. V lost 3 bases and J lost 7; bases outside the gene matches: 9. CDR1 and CDR2 from the germline V gene are LNHDA and SQIVND (reference sequence). CDR3 amino acids: CASSILTSGQENEQFF. The CDR3 DNA is TGTGCCAGTAGTATCCTGACTAGCGGGCAGGAAAATGAGCAGTTCTTC.

The rearrangement links TRBV6-6 to TRBJ1-2; D possibly corresponds to TRBD1 (6 bases). CDR3 length equals 17 residues. Germline V gene data show CDR1 as MNHNY and CDR2 as SVGAGI (reference sequence). The ends were cut back, 5 bases at V and 4 bases at J, with 23 bases in the middle. The CDR3 loop is CASSPTAVGALGYGYTF. DNA of the CDR3: TGTGCCAGCAGTCCCACGGCCGTGGGGGCGCTCGGCTATGGCTACACCTTC.